This T cell receptor (beta chain) was recorded in a study of robustness of blood B and T cell sequencing (dated by TCRdb to the late 2010s). About the full investigation: The goal of the study was to find out how much peripheral blood is required to reliably describe the TCRbeta and IgG repertoires of an individual. In each of the ten independently drawn blood samples, both the TCRbeta and the IgG repertoires were quantified. As technical replicates, two replicate TCRbeta cDNA libraries were made from one shared RNA pool taken from a single 10 ml draw.

Library preparation was by PCR. The sequencer listed for this sample is Illumina MiSeq. SMARTScribe reverse transcriptase and a 5' template-switch oligo, by which a universal priming site was added, were used for cDNA synthesis. Each cDNA molecule was tagged by a 12-nucleotide random unique molecular identifier (UMI) carried on the template-switch oligo. During reverse transcription, TCRbeta transcripts were targeted by chain-specific reverse primers. Uracil DNA glycosylase treatment was used to remove residual template-switch adapters, and a Qiagen MinElute kit was used to purify the cDNA. The first PCR used KAPA HiFi HotStart ReadyMix for 20 to 25 cycles, split across four 50 ul reactions with step-out primers. Before further amplification, first-round PCR products were gel-purified. Illumina Nextera adapters were attached in a second PCR of roughly 8 cycles, and the libraries were then purified and pooled. The UMI barcode for each TCRbeta molecule was captured by a 50-nucleotide 5' read. Regarding the original processing steps: The MIGEC toolkit was used to group reads by UMI into consensus reads. PEAR was used to merge forward and reverse consensus reads, producing the final reads. A custom decontamination script removed identical UMI-sequence pairs shared across libraries, treating them as cross-sample contamination. MIGMAP, a wrapper around IgBLAST, was used to carry out V(D)J assignment and CDR3 extraction. TCR clonotypes were defined by identical V gene, J gene and CDR3 amino acid sequence, and CDR1 and CDR2 were left unsequenced. TCRdb trimmed the raw reads at Q25, called clones with MiXCR and kept productive beta chains. Rows with a matching CDR3 protein are joined into one entry that keeps the most common DNA and genes. The V and J calls and clone size are TCRdb's, not the authors'. The sample profile shows 1,500 to 2,000 distinct CDR3 sequences; roughly two thirds of them were found once. Of the sample, around 43% falls within the top ten clones.

This clonotype was observed a few times. It has no known antigen specificity. Base qualities are not at hand, and no much larger clone is one base apart. General conclusions and limits of the study: Evidence of cross-contamination, likely resulting from batch processing, was observed in one pair of TCRbeta libraries, and the UMI-sequence pairs shared between the two libraries were removed. The TCRbeta rarefaction curves did not fully level off, which suggests under-sequencing or many low-abundance clonotypes. The 1,000 most abundant TCRbeta clonotypes from the pooled draws were found in every single 10 ml sample. Immediate fractionation was required for EDTA tubes, so the use of EDTA tubes in multi-site collections was limited. When technical replicate libraries were compared, around 95% of the top 10,000 TCRbeta clonotypes in one library also turned up in the other. Combining 3 or 4 tubes (roughly 27-45 ml blood) brought coverage of the top 10,000 TCRbeta clonotypes close to saturation. Overlap of rare TCRbeta clonotypes did not improve with pooling tubes, implying much larger blood volumes would be needed to capture them.

According to the germline V gene (reference sequence), CDR1 reads LGHDT and CDR2 reads YNNKEL. Its CDR3 holds 14 amino acids, cysteine through phenylalanine. The DNA shown is the 42-base CDR3, in frame from base 1. The junction shows trimming of 4 bases on V and 0 bases on J, plus 6 bases between the germline ends. mRNA, which captures expressed receptors, was used instead of genomic DNA for quantification of TCRbeta repertoires. Buffy coat leukocytes were collected into Trizol, and RNA was extracted with the Direct-zol RNA MiniPrep Plus kit without cell sorting. EDTA blood tubes were centrifuged immediately at 4°C to separate plasma, buffy coat and red blood cells.

The rearrangement joined TRBV3-1 to TRBJ2-2, with TRBD2 perhaps the D gene, on 5 matching bases. The TCR was taken from a human donor in good health. Sequencing was performed on peripheral blood. The CDR3 protein sequence reads: CASSPRANTGELFF. The nucleotide sequence reads TGTGCCAGCAGCCCGCGGGCGAACACCGGGGAGCTGTTTTTT.